A single sample gave rise to the 19 T cell receptor beta chains below, sequenced in a study of CD8+CD57+ T cells in acquired aplastic anemia. It was genomic DNA that served as the template for profiling TCR beta VDJ and CDR3. TCRdb reprocessed the reads with MiXCR, giving one entry per CDR3 protein. The sample records about 190,000 distinct CDR3 sequences, less than 65% being singletons. Material: sorted CD4+, CD8+, or CD8+CD57+ T cells (not recorded which) from PBMCs. These TCRs come from a human donor with severe aplastic anemia or a healthy control (not recorded which).

This clonotype was seen many times. This rearrangement joins TRBV14 to TRBJ1-2; a weak D match, TRBD1 (5 bases). This CDR3 region has 12 residues. The V and J ends lost 2 bases and 8 bases respectively, with 9 bases between them. Germline CDR1 SGHDN, CDR2 FVKESK. CDR3 bases: TGTGCCAGCAGCCAATCCCGGGGGGGCTACACCTTC. It codes for CASSQSRGGYTF.

This chain joins TRBV3-1 and TRBJ1-2, with TRBD1 matching over 10 bases. Germline V CDR1 and CDR2: LGHDT, YNNKEL (reference sequence). With 4 bases clipped from V and 5 bases from J, the junction kept 7 bases outside the gene matches. The CDR3 has 15 amino acids. The CDR3, as DNA: TGTGCCAGCAGCCCCCGACAGGGGGCAGGGTATGGCTACACCTTC. Amino acids: CASSPRQGAGYGYTF.

The rearrangement links TRBV10-3 to TRBJ2-4; no definite D call. V was cut by 0 bases and J by 5 bases, with 5 bases left in between. Germline V CDR1 and CDR2: ENHRY, SYGVKD. The CDR3 has 13 amino acids. The CDR3 region has the DNA TGTGCCATCAGTGAGTCGCGTGAAAACATTCAGTACTTC. Its protein product is CAISESRENIQYF.

This rearrangement joins TRBV12-3 or TRBV12-4 to TRBJ2-2; D remains ambiguous. The CDR3 runs to 13 residues. Trimming removed 0 bases from V and 6 bases from J, with 5 bases in between. CDR3 sequence reads: CASSLAGPGELFF. DNA for the CDR3: TGTGCCAGCAGTTTAGCAGGGCCCGGGGAGCTGTTTTTT.

At least ten counts were recorded for this clonotype. The V and J genes are TRBV9 and TRBJ2-1; 9 bases line up with TRBD2. This CDR3 is built from 17 residues. Germline CDR1 SGDLS, CDR2 YYNGEE. V gave up 0 bases and J gave up 8 bases; unmatched junction bases: 12. CDR3 sequence reads: CASSVGGGGARFDEQFF. CDR3 coding DNA: TGTGCCAGCAGCGTAGGGGGCGGGGGGGCCCGTTTCGATGAGCAGTTCTTC.

This clonotype came up many times. The chain has TRBV13 and TRBJ2-7; 12 nucleotides agree with TRBD2. V lost 5 bases, J lost 4 bases, and 9 bases stayed unmatched. The CDR3 totals 16 residues. Germline CDR1 reads PRHDT; CDR2 reads FYEKMQ (reference sequence). DNA for the CDR3: TGTGCCAGCAGCACCTGGACTAGCGGGGCTTTATACGAGCAGTACTTC. This translates into CASSTWTSGALYEQYF. Full variable domain (missing parts from reference TRBV13 and TRBJ2-7): AAGVIQSPRHLIKEKRETATLKCYPIPRHDTVYWYQQGPGQDPQFLISFYEKMQSDKGSIPDRFSAQQFSDYHSELNMSSLELGDSALYFCASSTWTSGALYEQYFGPGTRLTVT.

This clonotype turned up a few times. The DNA for the CDR3 is TGTGCCAGCAGCCCCCTAGCTTTGGAGACCCAGTACTTC. It yields the protein CASSPLALETQYF. The V call is TRBV7-9, the J call TRBJ2-5, with a tentative D call TRBD2 (5 bases). Germline V gives CDR1 SEHNR, CDR2 FQNEAQ (reference sequence). The CDR3 is 13 residues long. V was pared by 5 bases and J by 5 bases, with 12 bases between.

V and J are TRBV5-1 and TRBJ2-1, with a weak D call TRBD2 (6 bases). CDR1 is SGHRS and CDR2 is YFSETQ in the germline V gene. CDR3 length: 15 residues. V was clipped by 4 bases and J by 5 bases, with 16 bases between them. The CDR3 DNA reads TGCGCCAGCAGCCAGGGACTCCAACCCCACAATGAGCAGTTCTTC. Translated: CASSQGLQPHNEQFF.

This chain connects TRBV7-9 to TRBJ1-2; 7 bases align to TRBD1. Losses at the gene ends were 4 bases for V and 6 bases for J; bases not matched to a gene: 11. This CDR3 comprises 15 residues. The germline V gene has CDR1 SEHNR and CDR2 FQNEAQ (reference sequence). In DNA, the CDR3 is TGTGCCAGCAGCTCCCGGGGAGGGGGCAGCAATGGCTACACCTTC. As protein: CASSSRGGGSNGYTF. Looking up the rest from reference TRBV7-9 and TRBJ1-2 gives the full variable domain: DTGVSQNPRHKITKRGQNVTFRCDPISEHNRLYWYRQTLGQGPEFLTYFQNEAQLEKSRLLSDRFSAERPKGSFSTLEIQRTEQGDSAMYLCASSSRGGGSNGYTFGSGTRLTVV.

This clonotype appeared a few times. This chain links TRBV7-2 with TRBJ1-5; TRBD1 matches at 9 bases. The germline gives CDR1 SGHTA, CDR2 FQGNSA. Losses at the gene ends were 2 bases for V and 5 bases for J; bases not matched to a gene: 4. CDR3 length equals 15 residues. This CDR3 is CASSLPTGGHQPQHF. CDR3 nucleotide sequence: TGTGCCAGCAGCTTACCCACAGGGGGCCATCAGCCCCAGCATTTT.

As concerns this clonotype: One base away lies a much larger clone, so this may be a sequencing read error. The V call is TRBV27, the J call TRBJ2-7; 8 nucleotides match TRBD1. V lost 6 bases and J lost 4; bases outside the gene matches: 5. The CDR3 is 13 residues long. Germline V gene sequence: CDR1 MNHEY, CDR2 SMNVEV (reference sequence). CDR3 in amino acids: CASRPTGAYEQYF. DNA for the CDR3: TGTGCCAGCAGACCGACAGGGGCATACGAGCAGTACTTC.

The J gene is TRBJ2-3, the V gene TRBV12-3 or TRBV12-4; D is perhaps TRBD2 (6 bases). Trimming shortened V by 6 bases and J by 8 bases, and 15 bases separated the two germline ends. The CDR3 sequence is 13 residues long. Here the CDR3 DNA reads TGTGCCAGCAGCGGAGGGATCGCGGGTACGCAGTATTTT. It encodes CASSGGIAGTQYF.

In the case of this clonotype: Germline and junction disagree at one end, which may indicate a read error. The rearrangement uses TRBV12-3 or TRBV12-4 and TRBJ1-5; no clear D. The length of the CDR3 is 15 residues. CDR3 sequence (DNA): TGTGCCAGCAGTTCCTCGGAGAATAGCAATCAGCTCCAGCATTTT. Translating it yields CASSSSENSNQLQHF.

This chain links TRBV10-2 with TRBJ2-4, with TRBD2 matching over 9 bases. The germline V gene encodes CDR1 WSHSY and CDR2 SAAADI. The CDR3 spans 14 residues. After removal of 8 bases from V and 6 bases from J, the junction contained 8 bases not matched to a gene. The CDR3 sequence: CASLEPGLANIQYF. CDR3 in DNA: TGCGCCAGCCTAGAACCGGGACTAGCAAACATTCAGTACTTC.

The V and J genes are TRBV10-3 and TRBJ2-7; 9 bases match TRBD1. V was pared by 10 bases and J by 2 bases, with 18 bases of the junction left unmatched. The CDR3 has 17 amino acids. The germline CDR1 and CDR2 sequences are ENHRY and SYGVKD. CDR3 residues: CATGTRLGQGSTYEQYF. CDR3 coding DNA: TGTGCCACCGGAACGAGGTTGGGACAGGGCTCAACCTACGAGCAGTACTTC.

At least ten counts were recorded for this clonotype. V and J are TRBV12-3 or TRBV12-4 and TRBJ2-1; TRBD1 aligns across 7 bases. J lost 3 bases, V lost 7 bases, and 18 bases had no gene match. The CDR3 covers 18 residues. CDR3 protein: CASTKTGQVINYYNEQFF. CDR3 sequence (DNA): TGTGCCAGCACCAAAACAGGACAGGTGATTAACTACTACAATGAGCAGTTCTTC.

There are many counts of this clonotype. The V and J genes are TRBV12-3 or TRBV12-4 and TRBJ2-5; perhaps TRBD2 as D (5 bases). The CDR3 contains 15 residues. Deletions cut 3 bases from V and 4 bases from J, with 15 bases between. The CDR3 reads CASSFGLAGSETQYF. Here the CDR3 DNA reads TGTGCCAGCAGTTTTGGTCTAGCCGGATCAGAGACCCAGTACTTC.

A word on this clonotype: A read error may explain this, as a much larger clone is one base away. V gene TRBV6-1 combines with J gene TRBJ1-5, with unresolved D. CDR3 length: 15 amino acids. Trimming took 5 bases from V and 0 from J, leaving 11 bases between them. Germline-derived CDR1 and CDR2 are MNHNS and SASEGT. In DNA, the CDR3 is TGTGCCAGCAGTATATGGGCATATAGCAATCAGCCCCAGCATTTT. Protein product: CASSIWAYSNQPQHF.

In its sample, this clonotype was seen many times. The rearrangement joins TRBV11-2 to TRBJ2-7; D is possibly TRBD2 (5 bases). Germline assignment: CDR1 SGHAT and CDR2 FQNNGV. V shed 5 bases and J shed 2 bases, with 16 bases lying between them. The CDR3 length is 15 residues. The CDR3 spells CASSHPSDGTYEQYF. For the CDR3, the DNA is TGTGCCAGCAGCCATCCCAGCGACGGGACCTACGAGCAGTACTTC.